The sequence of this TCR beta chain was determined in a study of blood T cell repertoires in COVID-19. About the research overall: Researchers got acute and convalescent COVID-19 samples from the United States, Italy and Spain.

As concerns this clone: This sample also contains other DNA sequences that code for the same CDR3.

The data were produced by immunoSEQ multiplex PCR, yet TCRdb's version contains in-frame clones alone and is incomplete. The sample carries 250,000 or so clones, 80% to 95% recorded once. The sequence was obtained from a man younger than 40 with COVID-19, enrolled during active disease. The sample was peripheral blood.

In nucleotides, the CDR3 is TGTGCCAGCAGTTACTCTTACAGGGGACAGCCCCAGCATTTT. Its translation is CASSYSYRGQPQHF. The chain combines TRBV6-5 with TRBJ1-5; 7 bases are a match to TRBD1. Germline V lookup: CDR1 MNHEY, CDR2 SVGAGI. The CDR3 is 14 residues long. Trimming at V came to 0 bases and at J to 7 bases, leaving 3 bases not matched to a gene.